Listed below are T cell receptor beta chains from one sample, sequenced in a study of CD8+CD57+ T cells in acquired aplastic anemia. TCRdb processed the reads anew with MiXCR; each CDR3 protein has one entry. This table has hundreds of thousands of distinct CDR3 sequences, around 68% appearing once. Sequencing used sorted CD4+, CD8+, or CD8+CD57+ T cells (not recorded which) from PBMCs. All receptors derive from a human donor in good health, serving as a control. The CDR3 runs from the conserved cysteine through the conserved F or W. Fields, in order: clone size, V gene, D gene, J gene, CDR3 protein, CDR3 DNA. D genes are given only for firm matches. Clone size appears in some rows only: once, few, many, or a class for an expanded clone.

>few|TRBV3-2|NA|TRBJ1-2
CASSHTGQGNYGYTF
TGTGCCAGCAGTCACACTGGACAGGGAAACTATGGCTACACCTTC
>NA|TRBV7-7|NA|TRBJ2-5
CASSSSLSEQETQYF
TGTGCTAGCAGCTCATCTCTCTCGGAACAAGAGACCCAGTACTTC
>many|TRBV2|NA|TRBJ2-7
CASSARYEQYF
TGTGCCAGCAGTGCCCGCTACGAGCAGTACTTC
>NA|TRBV7-2|TRBD2|TRBJ2-2
CASSPRLASDTQELFF
TGTGCCAGCAGCCCCCGACTAGCTTCAGATACGCAGGAGCTGTTTTTT
>once|TRBV5-4|NA|TRBJ1-1
CASRYYSTDTEAFF
TGTGCCAGCCGCTACTACAGTACGGACACTGAGGCTTTCTTT
>NA|TRBV29-1|NA|TRBJ2-3
CSVRQGDDTQYF
TGCAGCGTTCGTCAGGGAGATGATACGCAGTATTTT
>many|TRBV6-6|NA|TRBJ1-2
CASSLRQGRGYTF
TGTGCCAGCAGTTTGAGGCAGGGTCGAGGCTACACCTTC
>NA|TRBV5-1|TRBD1|TRBJ2-3
CASSQGEGTHTDTQYF
TGCGCCAGCAGCCAGGGGGAAGGGACCCACACAGATACGCAGTATTTT
>once|TRBV20-1|NA|TRBJ2-3
CSARYWNEQSQYF
TGCAGTGCTCGGTATTGGAATGAGCAGTCGCAGTATTTT
>many|TRBV24-1|NA|TRBJ2-3
CATSATDRFRADTQYF
TGTGCCACCAGTGCCACAGACAGGTTTCGGGCAGATACGCAGTATTTT
>NA|TRBV7-2|NA|TRBJ2-3
CASSFGLPGDTQYF
TGTGCCAGCAGCTTTGGACTGCCTGGGGATACGCAGTATTTT
>NA|TRBV5-5|NA|TRBJ2-2
CAISSPMGGGLTGELFF
TGTGCCATCAGTAGCCCTATGGGAGGAGGATTAACCGGGGAGCTGTTTTTT
>once|TRBV2|NA|TRBJ1-6
CASSEEGDSPLHF
TGTGCCAGCAGTGAGGAGGGGGATTCACCCCTCCACTTT
>NA|TRBV20-1|NA|TRBJ1-1
CSAEGRKANTEAFF
TGCAGTGCTGAAGGGCGAAAGGCGAACACTGAAGCTTTCTTT
>NA|TRBV7-2|NA|TRBJ1-5
CASSLGGVDQTQHF
TGCGCCAGCAGCTTGGGCGGGGTTGATCAGACCCAGCATTTT
>NA|TRBV19|TRBD1|TRBJ1-1
CASTTGQGMNTEAFF
TGTGCCAGTACCACCGGACAGGGTATGAACACTGAAGCTTTCTTT
>NA|TRBV19|NA|TRBJ2-2
CASSPRQENTGELFF
TGTGCCAGCAGTCCGAGACAGGAGAACACCGGGGAGTTGTTTTTT
>many|TRBV7-2|NA|TRBJ1-1
CASSIRDGTFF
TGTGCCAGCAGCATCCGGGACGGAACTTTCTTT
>NA|TRBV5-4|NA|TRBJ2-7
CASSRRLVYEQYF
TGTGCTAGCAGCCGCAGGTTGGTCTACGAGCAGTACTTC
>NA|TRBV7-3|NA|TRBJ2-2
CASRRQRGVVGALFF
TGTGCCAGCAGGCGGCAAAGGGGGGTGGTCGGGGCCCTGTTTTTT
>NA|TRBV20-1|NA|TRBJ1-5
CSARDSGFGKPQHF
TGCAGTGCTAGGGACAGCGGGTTCGGGAAGCCCCAGCATTTT
>NA|TRBV19|TRBD1|TRBJ1-6
CASSATGAGDSPLHF
TGTGCCAGTAGTGCCACAGGGGCGGGGGATTCACCCCTCCACTTT
>NA|TRBV29-1|TRBD1|TRBJ1-1
CSVGTGDQTEAGF
TGCAGCGTTGGAACAGGGGACCAGACTGAAGCTGGCTTT
>many|TRBV7-2|NA|TRBJ2-3
CASSPGGTLKYF
TGTGCCAGCAGCCCCGGGGGAACCTTAAAGTATTTT
>NA|TRBV9|NA|TRBJ1-2
CASSAGRALANYGYTF
TGTGCCAGCAGCGCCGGACGGGCCCTGGCCAACTATGGCTACACCTTC
>many|TRBV7-3|TRBD2|TRBJ2-3
CASSAGTSGAQYF
TGTGCCAGCAGCGCCGGGACTAGCGGGGCGCAGTATTTT
>NA|TRBV20-1|NA|TRBJ1-2
CSANTQGFSYGYTF
TGCAGCGCTAACACACAGGGTTTTAGCTATGGCTACACCTTC
>NA|TRBV7-8|NA|TRBJ2-2
CASSPGRAGGYTFFF
TGTGCCAGCAGCCCGGGCAGGGCAGGAGGCTACACCTTCTTTTTT
>many|TRBV30|NA|TRBJ1-3
CAWSQGVGNTIYF
TGTGCCTGGAGTCAGGGAGTCGGAAACACCATATATTTT
>NA|TRBV19|TRBD2|TRBJ2-1
CASSSRTSGRYNEQFF
TGTGCCAGTAGTTCCCGGACTAGCGGGAGATACAATGAGCAGTTCTTC
>NA|TRBV7-3|NA|TRBJ1-1
CASSLAPNEQFIEAFF
TGTGCCAGCAGCTTGGCGCCAAATGAGCAGTTCATTGAAGCTTTCTTT
>NA|TRBV2|NA|TRBJ1-1
CASSERFGGTEAFF
TGTGCCAGCAGTGAACGCTTTGGGGGCACTGAAGCTTTCTTT
>NA|TRBV9|NA|TRBJ1-2
CAISVPDSEYGYTF
TGTGCCATCAGCGTGCCCGACAGCGAGTACGGCTACACCTTC
>NA|TRBV7-7|TRBD1|TRBJ1-6
CASSLADRDIGSPLHF
TGTGCCAGCAGCTTAGCGGACAGGGACATAGGTTCACCCCTCCACTTT
>NA|TRBV7-2|NA|TRBJ2-2
CASIVQQKTDQLLF
TGTGCCAGCATCGTACAGCAGAAGACCGATCAGCTGCTTTTT
>many|TRBV6-5|NA|TRBJ1-1
CASSPFLGAGTEAFF
TGTGCCAGCAGCCCATTTCTGGGGGCAGGGACTGAAGCTTTCTTT
>NA|TRBV7-9|TRBD2|TRBJ2-7
CASSFHLPSGNTDYF
TGTGCCAGCAGCTTCCATTTGCCAAGCGGGAACACAGATTACTTC
>NA|TRBV2|NA|TRBJ1-2
CASSRGGGVTGGLFF
TGTGCCAGCAGCCGGGGGGGTGGGGTCACCGGGGGGCTGTTTTTC
>NA|TRBV6-1|TRBD1|TRBJ2-3
CASSVSQGVTDTQYF
TGTGCCAGCAGTGTGTCGCAGGGGGTCACAGATACGCAGTATTTT
>NA|TRBV5-1|NA|TRBJ2-3
CATSRVRDEPGDTQYF
TGTGCTACCAGCCGGGTGAGGGATGAGCCGGGAGATACGCAGTATTTT
>NA|TRBV19|TRBD2|TRBJ2-1
CASSVGRGVYNEQFF
TGTGCCAGTAGCGTAGGTCGGGGGGTGTACAATGAGCAGTTCTTC
>NA|TRBV19|NA|TRBJ1-2
CASSIAGLNYGYTF
TGTGCCAGTAGTATAGCGGGACTAAACTATGGCTACACCTTC
>NA|TRBV11-3|NA|TRBJ1-2
CASDKAGERPANYGYTF
TGTGCCAGCGACAAAGCGGGAGAGAGGCCCGCGAACTATGGCTACACCTTC
>NA|TRBV7-8|NA|TRBJ1-2
CASSLGTNNTSSF
TGTGCCAGCAGCTTAGGGACAAACAATACTTCCAGCTTC
>many|TRBV5-6|NA|TRBJ2-5
CASSSITGGVETQYF
TGTGCCAGCAGCTCAATCACAGGGGGGGTAGAGACCCAGTACTTC
>few|TRBV19|NA|TRBJ1-5
CASSPGTVSNQPQHF
TGTGCCAGTAGTCCAGGGACTGTTAGCAATCAGCCCCAGCATTTT
>NA|TRBV2|NA|TRBJ2-5
CASSLTGCAPHQNYGF
TGTGCCAGCAGCTTGACAGGCTGCGCGCCGCACCAGAATTATGGCTTC
>NA|TRBV5-4|NA|TRBJ1-6
CASSLALWGNSPLHF
TGTGCCAGCAGCTTGGCTCTTTGGGGTAATTCACCCCTCCACTTT
>NA|TRBV25-1|NA|TRBJ1-5
CASSALDGIQPQHF
TGTGCCAGCAGTGCGTTGGACGGAATCCAGCCCCAGCATTTT
>many|TRBV30|NA|TRBJ1-2
CAWQGYDGYTF
TGTGCCTGGCAAGGTTATGACGGCTACACCTTC
>NA|TRBV7-2|NA|TRBJ2-5
CASSLIPVHKTQYF
TGTGCCAGCAGCCTAATCCCGGTCCACAAGACCCAGTACTTC
>few|TRBV10-1|TRBD1|TRBJ2-7
CASSELDMTGASYEQYF
TGCGCCAGCAGTGAGCTGGACATGACAGGGGCCTCCTACGAGCAGTACTTC
>many|TRBV20-1|NA|TRBJ1-1
CSALWTANTEAFF
TGCAGTGCTTTATGGACGGCGAACACTGAAGCTTTCTTT
>NA|TRBV2|NA|TRBJ1-1
CASGGVRDLNTEAFF
TGTGCCAGCGGGGGAGTACGGGACCTAAACACTGAAGCTTTCTTT
>many|TRBV7-2|TRBD2|TRBJ2-5
CASSFSGTSRTQETQYF
TGTGCCAGCAGCTTCTCCGGGACTAGCCGTACTCAAGAGACCCAGTACTTC